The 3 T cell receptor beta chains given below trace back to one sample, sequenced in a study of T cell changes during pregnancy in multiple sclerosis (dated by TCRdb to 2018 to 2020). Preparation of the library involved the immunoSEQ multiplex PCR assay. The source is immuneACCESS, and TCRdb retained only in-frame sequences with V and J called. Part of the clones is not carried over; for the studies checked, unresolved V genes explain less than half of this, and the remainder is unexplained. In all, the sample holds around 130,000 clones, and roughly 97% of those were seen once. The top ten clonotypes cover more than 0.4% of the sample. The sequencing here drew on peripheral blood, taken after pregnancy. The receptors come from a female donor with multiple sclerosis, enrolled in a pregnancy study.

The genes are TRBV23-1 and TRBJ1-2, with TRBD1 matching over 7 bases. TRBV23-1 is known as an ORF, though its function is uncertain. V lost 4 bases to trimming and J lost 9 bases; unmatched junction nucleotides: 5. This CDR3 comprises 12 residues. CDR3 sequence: CASSPHRGRYTF. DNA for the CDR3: TGCGCCAGCAGTCCCCACAGGGGCCGCTACACCTTC.

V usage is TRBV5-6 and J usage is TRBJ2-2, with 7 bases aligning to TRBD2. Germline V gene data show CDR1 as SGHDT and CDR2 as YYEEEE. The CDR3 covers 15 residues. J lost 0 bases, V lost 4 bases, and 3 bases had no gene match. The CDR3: CASSGAGSNTGELFF. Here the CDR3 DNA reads TGTGCCAGCAGCGGAGCGGGGTCGAACACCGGGGAGCTGTTTTTT.

The CDR3, as DNA: TGTGCCAGCACCTCAACCTACACAGATACGCAGTATTTT. It encodes CASTSTYTDTQYF. The gene calls are TRBV9 and TRBJ2-3; D gene unclear. Trimming shortened V by 6 bases and J by 2 bases, and 10 bases separated the two germline ends. Germline values: CDR1 SGDLS, CDR2 YYNGEE. The CDR3 covers 13 residues.